Shown below are 6 T cell receptor beta chains from a single sample sequenced in a study of T cells in Graves' hyperthyroidism and ophthalmopathy. Using RNA transcripts as the source, TCR beta CDR3 regions were amplified. HTBI primers were employed in a first-round RT-PCR of the TCR CDR3. TCRdb ran MiXCR on the multiplex PCR reads and lists one entry per CDR3 protein. This table holds around 700,000 distinct CDR3 sequences, roughly a sixth found once. Sequenced sample: blood. Receptors originate from a woman aged 45-60 years with Graves' hyperthyroidism that later progressed to Graves' ophthalmopathy.

The chain combines TRBV3-1 with TRBJ1-6, with unresolved D. CDR3 length equals 11 residues. CDR1 and CDR2 from the germline V gene are LGHDT and YNNKEL (reference sequence). Between the trimmed V and J ends, which lost 2 bases and 15 bases, there was a span of 8 bases. The CDR3 bases are TGTGCCAGCAGCCAAAGGACGTACCTCCACTTT. This sequence encodes CASSQRTYLHF.

This sequence joins TRBV2 and TRBJ2-2; 10 nucleotides match TRBD2. J was trimmed by 0 bases and V by 7 bases; bases with no gene match: 2. In germline, CDR1 is SNHLY, CDR2 FYNNEI. This CDR3 has 15 residues. CDR3 protein: CASKAGGTNTGELFF. The CDR3 DNA is TGTGCCAGCAAAGCGGGGGGGACGAACACCGGGGAGCTGTTTTTT.

This clonotype was seen many times. This chain links TRBV5-1 with TRBJ1-5; 7 bases map to TRBD1. Unmatched junction bases numbered 3, after V lost 0 bases and J lost 3 bases. The CDR3 consists of 15 residues. Germline values: CDR1 SGHRS, CDR2 YFSETQ. Here the CDR3 DNA reads TGCGCCAGCAGCTTGGGGGGGACAGACAATCAGCCCCAGCATTTT. Protein sequence: CASSLGGTDNQPQHF.

In this sample, this clonotype turned up many times. The chain's CDR3 is CASKAGTNFRAFF. The DNA of the CDR3 is TGTGCCAGCAAAGCCGGGACAAATTTTCGAGCTTTCTTT. This chain joins TRBV12-3 or TRBV12-4 and TRBJ1-1; D perhaps matches TRBD1 (6 bases). V was clipped by 7 bases and J by 10 bases, with 19 bases between them. CDR3 size: 13 residues.

This clonotype was observed at least ten times. This chain connects TRBV6-2 or TRBV6-3 to TRBJ1-1; D gene ambiguous. From germline, CDR1 is MNHEY and CDR2 SVGEGT. This CDR3 region has 15 residues. V was cut by 0 bases and J by 0 bases, with 8 bases left in between. For the CDR3, the DNA is TGTGCCAGCAGTTACTCGAGTCTTTTGAACACTGAAGCTTTCTTT. Encoded protein: CASSYSSLLNTEAFF.

This clonotype occurred many times. This chain joins TRBV30 and TRBJ1-5; possible D gene TRBD1, 5 bases. V lost 2 bases and J 7 bases, leaving 15 bases between the germline ends. The CDR3 is 14 amino acids. In germline, CDR1 is GTSNPN, CDR2 SVGIG (reference sequence). CDR3 amino acids: CAWSRQAEGQPQHF. DNA of the CDR3: TGTGCCTGGAGTAGGCAGGCTGAGGGGCAGCCCCAGCATTTT.